This T cell receptor (beta chain) comes out of a study of cytomegalovirus exposure and HLA in healthy donors. The table came from immunoSEQ multiplex PCR; TCRdb's copy has only in-frame clones and leaves some out. Of about 140,000 clones listed, 80% to 90% are singletons. To note about this clone: Its antigen remains unidentified.

Study-level results: The study listed 150 to 200 cytomegalovirus-associated TCR beta chains. Using the classifier, cytomegalovirus status was reportedly diagnosed with high specificity and sensitivity.

Sequenced sample: PBMCs. This TCR was recovered from a man between 18 and 29 years old in good health and CMV-seronegative.

The CDR3 reads CASSEEGAGYGYTF. CDR3 nucleotide sequence: TGCGCCAGCAGTGAGGAGGGGGCGGGCTATGGCTACACCTTC. V and J are TRBV10-2 and TRBJ1-2; TRBD1 matches at 7 bases. J gave up 4 bases and V 2 bases, and 4 bases lay outside the gene matches. This CDR3 comprises 14 residues. The V gene's germline CDR1 is WSHSY and CDR2 SAAADI.